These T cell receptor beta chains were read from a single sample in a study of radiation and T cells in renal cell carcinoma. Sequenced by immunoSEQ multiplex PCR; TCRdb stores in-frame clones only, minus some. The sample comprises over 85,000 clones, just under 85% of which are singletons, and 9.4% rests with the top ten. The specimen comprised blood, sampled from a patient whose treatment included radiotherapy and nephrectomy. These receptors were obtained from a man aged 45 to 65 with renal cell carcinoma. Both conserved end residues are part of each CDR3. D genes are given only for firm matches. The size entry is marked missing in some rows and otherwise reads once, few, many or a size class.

CASSQDQSFSGANVLTF	TGCGCCAGCAGCCAAGATCAGTCCTTCTCTGGGGCCAACGTCCTGACTTTC	-	-	TRBV4-1	TRBJ2-6
CASSQEWGNQPQHF	TGCGCCAGCAGCCAAGAATGGGGGAATCAGCCCCAGCATTTT	few	-	TRBV4-1	TRBJ1-5
CASSVVSGPYNEQFF	TGTGCCAGCAGCGTAGTTAGCGGACCTTACAATGAGCAGTTCTTC	-	-	TRBV9	TRBJ2-1
CASSLERGASYEQYF	TGTGCCAGCAGCTTAGAGCGGGGGGCTTCCTACGAGCAGTACTTC	-	TRBD2	TRBV7-2	TRBJ2-7
CASSPTGGDGYTF	TGTGCCAGCAGTCCGACAGGGGGCGATGGCTACACCTTC	-	TRBD1	TRBV27	TRBJ1-2
CASSIIADTYEQYF	TGTGCCAGTAGTATAATAGCAGACACCTACGAGCAGTACTTC	-	-	TRBV19	TRBJ2-7
CASSRTPPGQDTGELFF	TGTGCCAGCAGCCGAACTCCCCCGGGACAGGACACCGGGGAGCTGTTTTTT	-	TRBD1	TRBV5-7	TRBJ2-2
CASSHPQGVSPEAFF	TGCGCCAGCAGCCATCCTCAGGGGGTCTCCCCTGAAGCTTTCTTT	few	TRBD1	TRBV4-1	TRBJ1-1
CASSLGTSTEQYF	TGTGCCAGCAGCTTAGGCACGTCTACCGAGCAGTACTTC	-	-	TRBV7-9	TRBJ2-7
CASSRRGFTGEQYF	TGTGCCAGCAGTAGAAGGGGGTTTACGGGCGAGCAGTACTTC	-	-	TRBV28	TRBJ2-7
CASSARGLVYEQYF	TGCGCCAGCAGCGCTCGGGGTCTTGTCTACGAGCAGTACTTC	-	-	TRBV5-1	TRBJ2-7
CASKDSSGGYGYTF	TGTGCCAGCAAGGACTCTTCAGGGGGCTATGGCTACACCTTC	-	TRBD1	TRBV28	TRBJ1-2
CASSRLPGGGETQYF	TGTGCCAGCAGCCGCCTACCGGGGGGCGGGGAGACCCAGTACTTC	-	-	TRBV11-2	TRBJ2-5
CASSKGKEPGANVLTF	TGTGCCAGTAGTAAGGGAAAAGAGCCTGGGGCCAACGTCCTGACTTTC	-	-	TRBV19	TRBJ2-6
CASRVELAGGGNEQYF	TGCGCCAGCAGAGTGGAATTAGCGGGGGGAGGCAACGAGCAGTACTTC	-	TRBD2	TRBV5-1	TRBJ2-7
CASREDTNSNQPQHF	TGTGCCAGTCGCGAAGACACTAATAGCAATCAGCCCCAGCATTTT	-	-	TRBV19	TRBJ1-5
CASSRGGRTEAFF	TGTGCCAGCAGCCGAGGGGGCCGGACTGAAGCTTTCTTT	-	-	TRBV21-1	TRBJ1-1
CASSLSRDTQYF	TGTGCCAGCAGTTTATCGCGCGATACGCAGTATTTT	-	-	TRBV27	TRBJ2-3
CSVGGTYNEQFF	TGCAGCGTTGGAGGTACCTACAATGAGCAGTTCTTC	-	-	TRBV29-1	TRBJ2-1
CASSRDSFSYEQYF	TGTGCCAGCAGCCGGGACAGCTTCTCCTACGAGCAGTACTTC	-	TRBD1	TRBV7-9	TRBJ2-7
CATRGEDTNSYNEQFF	TGTGCCACCAGGGGAGAAGATACAAACTCCTACAATGAGCAGTTCTTC	-	-	TRBV15	TRBJ2-1
CASSSLGQRSETQYF	TGTGCCAGCAGCTCTCTGGGACAGAGGTCGGAGACCCAGTACTTC	-	TRBD1	TRBV7-9	TRBJ2-5
CASSWTEGGYTF	TGTGCCAGCAGCTGGACAGAGGGGGGCTACACCTTC	-	-	TRBV7-9	TRBJ1-2
CASSIWGSSNEKLFF	TGTGCCAGTAGTATTTGGGGATCTAGTAATGAAAAACTGTTTTTT	-	-	TRBV19	TRBJ1-4
CASSLRLASTDTQYF	TGTGCCAGCAGCTTGCGCCTAGCGTCAACAGATACGCAGTATTTT	-	-	TRBV5-4	TRBJ2-3
CASSPDEWGRTEAFF	TGTGCCAGCAGCCCCGATGAATGGGGAAGAACTGAAGCTTTCTTT	-	-	TRBV11-2	TRBJ1-1
CASSESGVLDRGTIGEEGVTQYF	TGCGCCAGCAGTGAGTCGGGCGTTTTGGACCGAGGGACTATCGGCGAAGAGGGGGTGACCCAGTACTTC	-	-	TRBV10-1	TRBJ2-5
CASSGRPGTGGVVNVLTF	TGTGCCAGCAGCGGCCGCCCCGGGACAGGGGGCGTTGTTAACGTCCTGACTTTC	-	TRBD1	TRBV5-6	TRBJ2-6
CASSWDRSNTEAFF	TGTGCCAGCAGCTGGGACAGGTCGAACACTGAAGCTTTCTTT	many	TRBD1	TRBV7-3	TRBJ1-1
CASSPGFSDREYGYTF	TGTGCCAGCAGCCCAGGATTCTCGGACAGGGAGTATGGCTACACCTTC	-	TRBD1	TRBV11-2	TRBJ1-2
CAIRAGQGMNTEAFF	TGTGCCATCAGAGCGGGACAGGGTATGAACACTGAAGCTTTCTTT	-	TRBD1	TRBV10-3	TRBJ1-1